Listed here are 12 T cell receptor beta chains from one sample, sequenced in a study of T cell responses to AZD1222 COVID-19 vaccine. Generated by immunoSEQ multiplex PCR, the TCRdb table keeps only in-frame clones and is missing some. The data show 100,000 to 120,000 clones, with approximately 90% seen just once and roughly 14% held by the top ten. Here the sequenced sample was peripheral blood, taken 28 days after the second AZD1222 dose. The origin of the receptors is an adult who received the AZD1222 COVID-19 vaccine.

The chain uses TRBV7-9 and TRBJ2-2; TRBD1 aligns across 8 bases. Germline V gene lookup returns CDR1 SEHNR and CDR2 FQNEAQ (reference sequence). The CDR3 is 16 residues long. J lost 6 bases, V lost 3 bases, and 9 bases had no gene match. CDR3 bases: TGTGCCAGCAGCTTCGGACAGGGACGGTTGGCCGGGGAGCTGTTTTTT. It yields the protein CASSFGQGRLAGELFF.

The V gene is TRBV27, the J gene TRBJ1-2; no definite D call. This CDR3 has 14 residues. Per the germline V gene, CDR1 is MNHEY and CDR2 is SMNVEV (reference sequence). With 5 bases removed from V and 0 bases from J, the gap between germline ends came to 10 bases. This chain's CDR3 is CASSPESPNYGYTF. CDR3 coding DNA: TGTGCCAGCAGTCCTGAATCCCCTAACTATGGCTACACCTTC.

This clone has a single count. The gene calls are TRBV5-6 and TRBJ1-5; D remains unclear. V dropped 2 bases and J dropped 5 bases, with 8 bases sitting between them. Germline V CDR1 and CDR2: SGHDT, YYEEEE. CDR3 size: 13 residues. The CDR3 loop reads CASSLAGYQPQHF. The CDR3 DNA follows: TGTGCCAGCAGCTTAGCTGGGTATCAGCCCCAGCATTTT.

This clone was seen once. V usage is TRBV6-5 and J usage is TRBJ1-1, with a tentative D call TRBD1 (6 bases). CDR3 length: 14 residues. Deletions cut 6 bases from V and 2 bases from J, with 13 bases between. CDR1 and CDR2 (germline): MNHEY, SVGAGI. The CDR3 loop is CASRTWTENTEAFF. For the CDR3, the DNA is TGTGCCAGCAGAACATGGACAGAAAACACTGAAGCTTTCTTT.

The chain combines TRBV10-1 with TRBJ2-1, with a possible D match to TRBD1 (6 bases). The germline CDR1 and CDR2 sequences are WNHNN and SYGVQD (reference sequence). CDR3 length equals 15 residues. V lost 3 bases and J 0 bases, leaving 9 bases between the germline ends. In nucleotides, the CDR3 is TGCGCCAGCAGTGATACAGGGACCTCCTACAATGAGCAGTTCTTC. Amino acid sequence: CASSDTGTSYNEQFF.

The V call is TRBV5-1, the J call TRBJ1-2, with a possible D match to TRBD1 (6 bases). V gave up 4 bases and J gave up 5 bases, with 9 bases separating them. This CDR3 is 12 amino acids long. CDR1 and CDR2 (germline): SGHRS, YFSETQ. The CDR3 nucleotides read TGCGCCAGCAGCCCAGGGGATTATGGCTACACCTTC. This encodes CASSPGDYGYTF.

The chain couples TRBV11-3 to TRBJ1-2, with TRBD1 matching over 9 bases. V lost 6 bases, J lost 4 bases, and 9 bases stayed unmatched. Germline loops: CDR1 SGHNT, CDR2 YENEEA. This CDR3 has 15 amino acids. The CDR3 loop reads CASSFTGQGFYGYTF. The CDR3 DNA reads as TGTGCCAGCAGTTTTACGGGACAGGGCTTCTATGGCTACACCTTC.

The chain combines TRBV19 with TRBJ2-1, with TRBD2 matching over 11 bases. CDR3 length: 19 residues. Trimming took 7 bases from V and 5 from J; bases not matched to a gene: 19. Germline CDR1 is LNHDA and CDR2 is SQIVND (reference sequence). The CDR3 DNA is TGTGCCAGTACTGAATCCGGGACTAGCGGCCTGAGGGTTAACAATGAGCAGTTCTTC. Translating gives CASTESGTSGLRVNNEQFF.

J is TRBJ1-2 and V is TRBV10-3, with a possible D match to TRBD1 (5 bases). The V gene's germline CDR1 is ENHRY and CDR2 SYGVKD. V was shortened by 0 bases and J by 4 bases, with 9 bases between the two germline ends. This CDR3 spans 14 amino acids. CDR3 protein: CAISESSRAYGYTF. The CDR3 bases are TGTGCCATCAGTGAGTCGAGCAGGGCCTATGGCTACACCTTC.

A remark on this clone: At one end the junction does not follow the germline gene, possibly because of a read error. V usage is TRBV18 and J usage is TRBJ2-7; D unclear. The V gene's germline CDR1 is KGHSH and CDR2 LQKENI. The CDR3 is 12 residues long. The CDR3 DNA is TGTGCCAGCTCAAGCAACTCCGACGAGCAGTACTTC. Its translation: CASSSNSDEQYF.

J is TRBJ1-5 and V is TRBV19; D unresolved. The germline V and J ends were trimmed by 0 bases and 7 bases, with 10 bases remaining between them. CDR3 length: 14 residues. CDR1 and CDR2 (germline): LNHDA, SQIVND (reference sequence). In nucleotides, the CDR3 is TGTGCCAGTAGTATAGACGAGATATGGCAGCCCCAGCATTTT. It specifies CASSIDEIWQPQHF. The full variable domain, its missing parts supplied by reference TRBV19 and TRBJ1-5, is DGGITQSPKYLFRKEGQNVTLSCEQNLNHDAMYWYRQDPGQGLRLIYYSQIVNDFQKGDIAEGYSVSREKKESFPLTVTSAQKNPTAFYLCASSIDEIWQPQHFGDGTRLSIL.

The J gene is TRBJ2-3, the V gene TRBV5-1; 11 bases are a match to TRBD2. Germline V lookup: CDR1 SGHRS, CDR2 YFSETQ. This CDR3 contains 17 residues. V lost 4 bases to trimming and J lost 0 bases; unmatched junction nucleotides: 7. DNA for the CDR3: TGCGCCAGCAGCCCTGGACTAGCGGGCCTTAGCACAGATACGCAGTATTTT. This codes for CASSPGLAGLSTDTQYF.